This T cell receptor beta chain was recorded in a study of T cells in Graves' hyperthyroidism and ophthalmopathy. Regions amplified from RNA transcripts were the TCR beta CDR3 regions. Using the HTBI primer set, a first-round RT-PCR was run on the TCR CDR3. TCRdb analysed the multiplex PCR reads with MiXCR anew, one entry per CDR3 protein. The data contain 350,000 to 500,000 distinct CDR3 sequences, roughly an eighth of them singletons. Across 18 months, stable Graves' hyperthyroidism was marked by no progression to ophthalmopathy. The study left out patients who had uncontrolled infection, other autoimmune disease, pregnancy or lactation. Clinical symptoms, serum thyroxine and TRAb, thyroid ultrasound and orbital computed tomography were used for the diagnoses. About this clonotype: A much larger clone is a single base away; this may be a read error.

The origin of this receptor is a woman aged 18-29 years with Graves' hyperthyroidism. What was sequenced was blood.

CDR3 nucleotides: TGTGCCAGCAGCATACAGGGAGTGAACATCGGGGAGCTGTTTTTT. Its translation is CASSIQGVNIGELFF. V usage is TRBV7-8 and J usage is TRBJ2-2, with TRBD1 as a possible D gene (6 bases). The CDR3 runs to 15 residues. CDR1 is SGHVS, CDR2 FQNEAQ, per germline. Together with reference TRBV7-8 and TRBJ2-2, the CDR3 gives the full variable domain: GAGVSQSPRYKVAKRGQDVALRCDPISGHVSLFWYQQALGQGPEFLTYFQNEAQLDKSGLPSDRFFAERPEGSVSTLKIQRTQQEDSAVYLCASSIQGVNIGELFFGEGSRLTVL.